A selection of T cell receptor beta chains follows, all from one sample in a study of OX40 agonist ivuxolimab in advanced cancers. Method: immunoSEQ multiplex PCR; TCRdb's copy keeps in-frame clones and lacks some. Here the sample spans tens of thousands of clones, just under 90% being singletons. The sample consisted of CD4+ or CD8+ T cells sorted from blood, taken in a trial of the OX40 agonist ivuxolimab. The receptors come from an adult with an advanced solid tumor such as melanoma, head and neck, liver or kidney cancer. Both conserved end residues are part of each CDR3. The order of the fields is J gene, V gene, D gene, CDR3 protein. The D gene is left open where the match is weak.

TRBJ2-7 | TRBV19 | NA | CASSRGYEQYF
TRBJ2-1 | TRBV10-3 | NA | CAIKGSHYNEQFF
TRBJ1-5 | TRBV28 | NA | CASKDPSNQPQHF
TRBJ1-1 | TRBV18 | NA | CASSLGGGTEAFF
TRBJ1-2 | TRBV29-1 | NA | CSVEDPGIGYTF
TRBJ2-3 | TRBV25-1 | NA | CASRWGTDTQYF
TRBJ2-1 | TRBV11-3 | TRBD2 | CASSPLAGGFNEQFF
TRBJ1-1 | TRBV5-1 | TRBD1 | CASSLGPGGTEAFF
TRBJ2-7 | TRBV6-5 | NA | CASSYSGRRPYEQYF
TRBJ2-7 | TRBV6-1 | TRBD2 | CASSRTSGSSYEQYF
TRBJ2-7 | TRBV7-2 | NA | CASHSLSRGEQYF
TRBJ2-1 | TRBV9 | NA | CASSVVSESKQFF
TRBJ2-7 | TRBV11-2 | NA | CASSYGPPPYEQYF
TRBJ1-1 | TRBV9 | NA | CASSSSWGTEAFF
TRBJ1-1 | TRBV6-1 | NA | CASEKRRLNTEAFF
TRBJ2-2 | TRBV19 | NA | CASSIRGGAWLF
TRBJ2-2 | TRBV2 | NA | CASSDSSTGELFF
TRBJ1-1 | TRBV5-5 | TRBD1 | CASSTRTGEAFF
TRBJ2-3 | TRBV7-3 | TRBD2 | CASTGTSGRETDTQYF
TRBJ1-4 | TRBV4-2 | NA | CASSQEKGRKGEKLFF
TRBJ2-3 | TRBV5-1 | TRBD2 | CASSGLAGGSTDTQYF
TRBJ2-7 | TRBV6-1 | NA | CASSEWYYEQYF
TRBJ2-1 | TRBV19 | NA | CASSIEGGVMRSYNEQFF
TRBJ1-1 | TRBV5-1 | NA | CASSSGLGTEAFF
TRBJ2-1 | TRBV5-1 | TRBD2 | CASSLGLSTSANNEQFF
TRBJ1-2 | TRBV20-1 | NA | CSASGHGYTF